What follows describes a single TCR beta chain. Its antigen is still unknown. Within one base of it there is no much larger clone, and no base qualities were kept. The immunoSEQ Assay, a bias-controlled multiplex PCR, was used to amplify TCRbeta CDR3 regions from genomic DNA. Per the authors' processing: The number of nucleated cells in each sample was estimated from the amplification of reference gene primers within the assay. Sequence reads were collapsed and filtered to measure the absolute abundance of every unique TCRbeta CDR3 rearrangement. Productive Simpson clonality was computed per sample as the square root of Simpson's diversity index over productive rearrangements. TCRdb limited this immuneACCESS table to in-frame rearrangements with V and J called. A share of clones is missing; checked studies link under half to unresolved V genes, and the rest is unexplained. That table is the source of V, J and clone size, and D and trimming were worked out from the DNA. Recorded for this sample are approximately 100,000 clones; less than 85% of them occurred a single time. The ten top clones hold more than 20% of the sample.

The collaborating institutions used their own protocols to collect whole blood in K2EDTA tubes. For TCRbeta analysis, collaborators shipped samples in one of three forms: frozen whole blood, isolated PBMCs, or DNA extracted from either of those sample types. This sample is drawn from a study of blood T cell repertoires in COVID-19 (dated by TCRdb to 2020 to 2022). With regard to the full study: Samples covering the acute and convalescent phases of COVID-19 were provided by collaborators in the United States, Italy and Spain. The material from the prospective study consisted of cDNA or gDNA derived from T cells, B-cell-depleted T cells, or PBMCs. The dataset comprised deeply sampled blood TCRbeta repertoires from subjects exposed to, actively infected with, or recovered from COVID-19. The repertoires were released in a freely available public database intended as a resource for research on the immune response to SARS-CoV-2. Samples came from the ongoing ImmuneRACE study (first 160 participants) plus 1,254 subjects from 6 global collaborators. A de-identified subject ID, COVID-19 status, age in years and sex were almost always included in the sample metadata. Where available, HLA class I and class II types were obtained from metadata supplied by the sample provider rather than from assay-based typing.

Taken from the germline V gene (reference sequence), the CDR1 and CDR2 loops are LNHDA and SQIVND. The CDR3, from cysteine to phenylalanine, totals 18 residues. Just the 54-base CDR3 DNA is kept, in frame starting at base 1. V is reduced by 7 bases and J by 4 bases, leaving a spacing of 28 bases between them. The study at large found these results: The quantity of clinical and demographic metadata differed by source and by participant and was supplied without curation.

The V and J genes are TRBV19 and TRBJ1-1; TRBD1 is perhaps the D gene, given 6 matching bases. The sequence was collected from a man in his sixties or seventies with active or convalescent COVID-19. The sample taken for sequencing was peripheral blood. This receptor has the CDR3 CASTPPPGRGRSGTEAFF. The nucleotides read TGTGCCAGTACCCCCCCGCCGGGCAGGGGTAGAAGTGGCACTGAAGCTTTCTTT.